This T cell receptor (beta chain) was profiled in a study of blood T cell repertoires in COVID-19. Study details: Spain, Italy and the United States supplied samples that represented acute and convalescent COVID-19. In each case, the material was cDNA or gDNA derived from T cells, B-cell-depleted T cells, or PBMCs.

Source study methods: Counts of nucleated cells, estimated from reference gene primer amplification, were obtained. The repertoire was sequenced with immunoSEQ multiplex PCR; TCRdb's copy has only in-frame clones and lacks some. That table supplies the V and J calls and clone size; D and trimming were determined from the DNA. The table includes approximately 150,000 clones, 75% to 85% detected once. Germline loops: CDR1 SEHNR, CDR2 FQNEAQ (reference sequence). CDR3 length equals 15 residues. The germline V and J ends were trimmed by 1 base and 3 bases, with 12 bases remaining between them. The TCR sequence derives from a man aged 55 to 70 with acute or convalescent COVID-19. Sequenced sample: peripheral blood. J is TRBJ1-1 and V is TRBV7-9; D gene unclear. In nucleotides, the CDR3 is TGTGCCAGCAGCTTAGGGACGGGATGGGACACTGAAGCTTTCTTT. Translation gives CASSLGTGWDTEAFF.